This T cell receptor beta chain is drawn from a study of regulatory T cells in long-lasting Graves disease. Overall study findings and caveats: Having few samples may have compromised the accuracy.

Libraries of TCR beta came from iRepertoire HTBI primers plus Arm-PCR of CDR3 regions. A single record per CDR3 protein comes from TCRdb applying MiXCR to the multiplex PCR reads. The repertoire holds some 420,000 distinct CDR3 sequences, roughly 23% seen once, with about an eighth in the top ten. Time point denoted: persistent/refractory GD, antithyroid drugs over 5 years with positive TRAb. The authors made the TCR library using RNA they extracted from PBMCs. Germline V lookup: CDR1 SGHTA, CDR2 FQGNSA. CDR3 size: 11 residues. A note on this clonotype: As yet, its antigen is unknown. Germline and junction disagree at one end, which may indicate a read error.

The specimen comprised peripheral blood mononuclear cells (PBMCs), sampled when the disease was refractory, from a patient treated with antithyroid drugs. The sequence derives from a female donor with Graves disease. The chain recombines TRBV7-2 with TRBJ2-5, with 7 positions matching TRBD2. In DNA form, the CDR3 reads TGTGTCAGCGGGGTTGGAGAGACCCAGTACTTC. It is translated as CVSGVGETQYF.